Below, one T cell receptor (beta chain) is given with its context. Profiled with immunoSEQ multiplex PCR; TCRdb holds only in-frame clones, not every one. Of over 450,000 clones in the sample, about four fifths were seen once. The CDR3 totals 16 residues. The V gene lost 8 bases and the J gene lost 3 bases, with 25 bases spanning the gap. CDR1 SQVTM and CDR2 ANQGSEA come from the germline V gene. This entry belongs to a study of shared T cell receptors in the human thymus. The sample was also linked to a second study, of human thymus T cells. Per that study: Apparent bias marked the V and J gene usage of thymic and blood repertoires.

Sequencing used thymocytes. This clonotype was sampled from a boy younger than two with a congenital heart defect. V usage is TRBV29-1 and J usage is TRBJ1-1; possibly TRBD1 for D (6 bases). The CDR3 protein is CSPWGGGRAGDTEAFF. The DNA of the CDR3 is TGCAGCCCCTGGGGCGGGGGCCGAGCCGGGGACACTGAAGCTTTCTTT.